These 5 T cell receptor beta chains share one sample of origin, sequenced in a study of blood T cells in healthy people across ages. Then a second PCR, running about 6 to 11 cycles, was carried out with a sample-barcoded 5' primer and a J-beta primer mix. In TCRdb, the 5' RACE reads were re-called with MiXCR into one record per CDR3 protein. The sample yields approximately 1,000,000 distinct CDR3 sequences, 35% to 40% seen once. The material sequenced was blood. The receptors derive from a man aged 18 to 30 in good health.

In this sample, this clonotype turned up a few times. The chain links TRBV5-1 to TRBJ2-3; a possible D gene is TRBD1 (5 bases). The CDR3 length is 14 residues. Trimming stripped 5 bases from V and 1 base from J, with 11 bases between. The germline V gene has CDR1 SGHRS and CDR2 YFSETQ. In DNA, the CDR3 is TGCGCCAGCAGTACGGACACCGGCACAGATACGCAGTATTTT. Encoded protein: CASSTDTGTDTQYF.

Notes on this clonotype: This may come from a read error, since a much larger clone is one base off. The V and J genes are TRBV5-1 and TRBJ2-1, with D unresolved. Per the germline V gene, CDR1 is SGHRS and CDR2 is YFSETQ. The CDR3 contains 12 residues. The CDR3 sequence: CAGSFEYNEQFF. The CDR3 DNA reads as TGCGCCGGCAGCTTTGAGTACAATGAGCAGTTCTTC.

The chain couples TRBV5-1 to TRBJ2-1; D is uncertain. V lost 0 bases to trimming and J lost 1 base, with 11 bases between them. This CDR3 contains 16 residues. CDR1 SGHRS and CDR2 YFSETQ come from the germline V gene. The DNA of the CDR3 is TGCGCCAGCAGCTTGGCCGTAGGAGCATCCTACAATGAGCAGTTCTTC. Translated: CASSLAVGASYNEQFF.

This chain links TRBV7-9 with TRBJ1-1, with TRBD1 as a possible D gene (6 bases). The CDR3 runs 16 residues. Between the trimmed V and J ends, which lost 4 bases and 2 bases, there was a span of 17 bases. Germline CDR1 SEHNR, CDR2 FQNEAQ (reference sequence). CDR3 nucleotide sequence: TGTGCCAGCAGCTGGCCGGACAGCGGGCTCAACACTGAAGCTTTCTTT. Translating it yields CASSWPDSGLNTEAFF. The variable domain in full, with the rest retrieved from reference TRBV7-9 and TRBJ1-1, is DTGVSQNPRHKITKRGQNVTFRCDPISEHNRLYWYRQTLGQGPEFLTYFQNEAQLEKSRLLSDRFSAERPKGSFSTLEIQRTEQGDSAMYLCASSWPDSGLNTEAFFGQGTRLTVV.

This clonotype was detected only a few times. This sequence joins TRBV11-1 and TRBJ2-1; D gene unclear. The CDR3 loop spans 15 amino acids. CDR1 and CDR2 (germline): SGHAT, FQDESV (reference sequence). Trimming cost V 2 bases and J 0 bases, with 8 bases left between them. The CDR3 DNA reads TGTGCCAGCAGCTTAATAGGACCCTCCTACAATGAGCAGTTCTTC. This encodes CASSLIGPSYNEQFF.